One and the same sample provided the 19 T cell receptor beta chains below, sequenced in a study of blood T cell repertoires in COVID-19. The protocol was immunoSEQ multiplex PCR, while the TCRdb copy is restricted to in-frame clones and leaves out a portion. Of almost 100,000 clones in the sample, approximately 89% are singletons; the top ten hold about a tenth. The sample comprised peripheral blood. Receptors originate from a man over 45 with acute or convalescent COVID-19.

This chain connects TRBV7-9 to TRBJ2-7, with 7 positions matching TRBD2. CDR1 is SEHNR and CDR2 is FQNEAQ in the germline V gene (reference sequence). J gave up 4 bases and V 10 bases, and 10 bases lay outside the gene matches. The CDR3 has 13 residues. The CDR3, as DNA: TGTGCCACGGCGGCGGGAGTGGGATACGAGCAGTACTTC. It codes for CATAAGVGYEQYF.

The chain carries TRBV11-2 and TRBJ2-1; 10 positions match TRBD2. This CDR3 has 15 amino acids. The germline CDR1 and CDR2 sequences are SGHAT and FQNNGV. V shed 2 bases, J shed 8 bases, and the junction held 6 bases outside the gene matches. CDR3 coding DNA: TGTGCCAGCAGCTTACCTAGCGGGAGTATTGATGAGCAGTTCTTC. Protein sequence: CASSLPSGSIDEQFF. Together with reference TRBV11-2 and TRBJ2-1, the CDR3 gives the full variable domain: EAGVAQSPRYKIIEKRQSVAFWCNPISGHATLYWYQQILGQGPKLLIQFQNNGVVDDSQLPKDRFSAERLKGVDSTLKIQPAKLEDSAVYLCASSLPSGSIDEQFFGPGTRLTVL.

This clone was picked up one time. The J gene is TRBJ2-7, the V gene TRBV4-1; 8 positions match TRBD1. The germline V gene has CDR1 MGHRA and CDR2 YSYEKL. This CDR3 comprises 15 residues. Trimming removed 1 base from V and 0 bases from J; junction bases left unmatched: 2. CDR3 nucleotide sequence: TGCGCCAGCAGCCAAGGACAGGGGATCTCCTACGAGCAGTACTTC. It encodes CASSQGQGISYEQYF.

This rearrangement joins TRBV7-9 to TRBJ1-2; D possibly corresponds to TRBD1 (6 bases). The germline CDR1 and CDR2 sequences are SEHNR and FQNEAQ (reference sequence). Trimming left V 5 bases short and J 4 bases short, with 11 bases between. The CDR3 covers 13 residues. CDR3 amino acids: CASSQGTSYGYTF. The CDR3 coding sequence is TGTGCCAGCAGCCAAGGGACATCCTATGGCTACACCTTC.

V is TRBV12-3 or TRBV12-4 and J is TRBJ1-2; 9 bases are shared with TRBD1. Trimming at V came to 5 bases and at J to 7 bases, leaving 5 bases not matched to a gene. The CDR3 consists of 13 residues. The CDR3 DNA follows: TGTGCCAGCAGTCCCACAGGGGGCAGTGGCTACACCTTC. It specifies CASSPTGGSGYTF.

J is TRBJ2-1 and V is TRBV30; 7 bases are shared with TRBD2. CDR3 length equals 17 residues. Germline loops: CDR1 GTSNPN, CDR2 SVGIG (reference sequence). Trimming cost V 1 base and J 8 bases; bases outside gene matches: 17. The CDR3 sequence: CAWSEGPRRGGRDEQFF. CDR3 DNA sequence: TGTGCCTGGAGTGAGGGACCTAGACGGGGCGGGAGAGATGAGCAGTTCTTC.

V gene TRBV30 combines with J gene TRBJ1-1, with D possibly TRBD1 on 6 matching bases. There are 14 residues in the CDR3. Trimming shortened V by 0 bases and J by 0 bases, and 8 bases separated the two germline ends. Germline V lookup: CDR1 GTSNPN, CDR2 SVGIG (reference sequence). The CDR3 spells CAWSVGHLNTEAFF. The CDR3 DNA sequence: TGTGCCTGGAGTGTGGGACACCTGAACACTGAAGCTTTCTTT.

This clone occurred once. The chain combines TRBV7-8 with TRBJ2-5; 7 nucleotides line up with TRBD2. V shed 9 bases and J 1 base; nucleotides not matched to a gene: 8. CDR3 length: 14 residues. Germline V gene sequence: CDR1 SGHVS, CDR2 FQNEAQ. CDR3 nucleotide sequence: TGTGCCAGTAAACTAGCGAAACCCCAAGAGACCCAGTACTTC. Translation gives CASKLAKPQETQYF.

The CDR3 nucleotides read TGTGCCAGCAGGGCTAGCAATCAGCCCCAGCATTTT. It translates to CASRASNQPQHF. V gene TRBV6-6 combines with J gene TRBJ1-5, with D uncertain. The CDR3 is 12 residues long. CDR1 is MNHNY, CDR2 SVGAGI, per germline (reference sequence). Trimming took off 6 bases at V and 0 bases at J, with 3 bases between the two ends.

J is TRBJ2-6 and V is TRBV5-1, with a possible D match to TRBD1 (6 bases). With 4 bases removed from V and 1 base from J, the gap between germline ends came to 15 bases. The length of the CDR3 is 17 residues. From germline, CDR1 is SGHRS and CDR2 YFSETQ. CDR3 coding DNA: TGCGCCAGCAGCCTACAGGGCCTACATTCTGGGGCCAACGTCCTGACTTTC. Its protein is CASSLQGLHSGANVLTF. Based on the CDR3 plus reference TRBV5-1 and TRBJ2-6, the full variable domain is KAGVTQTPRYLIKTRGQQVTLSCSPISGHRSVSWYQQTPGQGLQFLFEYFSETQRNKGNFPGRFSGRQFSNSRSEMNVSTLELGDSALYLCASSLQGLHSGANVLTFGAGSRLTVL.

This clone is classed as medium-sized (0.01 to 0.1%). At the DNA level, this CDR3 is encoded by other sequences in the same sample as well. The chain couples TRBV12-3 or TRBV12-4 to TRBJ2-5; a weak D match, TRBD2 (5 bases). Trimming took off 2 bases at V and 4 bases at J, with 8 bases between the two ends. This CDR3 comprises 13 residues. CDR3 in amino acids: CASSLPEGETQYF. CDR3 bases: TGTGCCAGCAGTTTACCAGAGGGAGAGACCCAGTACTTC.

The table lists this clone with a count of one. This chain connects TRBV6-5 to TRBJ1-5; D ambiguous. Trimming removed 0 bases from V and 5 bases from J, with 5 bases in between. From germline, CDR1 is MNHEY and CDR2 SVGAGI. CDR3 length equals 13 residues. For the CDR3, the DNA is TGTGCCAGCAGTTACTCGCAGGATCAGCCCCAGCATTTT. Protein sequence: CASSYSQDQPQHF.

The V call is TRBV4-2, the J call TRBJ2-1; 7 bases are a match to TRBD2. Germline lookup yields CDR1 LGHNA and CDR2 YNFKEQ. V dropped 4 bases and J dropped 7; count of bases not matched to a gene: 7. The length of the CDR3 is 14 residues. CDR3 protein: CASSPAGARNEQFF. Here the CDR3 DNA reads TGTGCCAGCAGCCCTGCGGGAGCGAGGAATGAGCAGTTCTTC.

V is TRBV5-1 and J is TRBJ1-1; D not certain. Trimming cost V 4 bases and J 1 base, with 8 bases left between them. The CDR3 is made up of 13 amino acids. The germline gives CDR1 SGHRS, CDR2 YFSETQ. The CDR3 DNA follows: TGCGCCAGCAGCGTCGGGGAGAACACTGAAGCTTTCTTT. Its translation: CASSVGENTEAFF.

V gene TRBV10-3 combines with J gene TRBJ2-7; TRBD2 aligns across 9 bases. In germline, CDR1 is ENHRY, CDR2 SYGVKD. CDR3 length equals 13 residues. The V segment lost 3 bases and the J segment 3 bases; nucleotides outside the gene matches: 0. The CDR3 is CAISELAGYEQYF. The CDR3 nucleotides are TGTGCCATCAGTGAACTAGCGGGCTACGAGCAGTACTTC.

This chain uses TRBV5-5 with TRBJ2-1; 14 bases are a match to TRBD2. CDR1 and CDR2 (germline): SGHKS, YYEKEE (reference sequence). Trimming cost V 0 bases and J 5 bases; bases outside gene matches: 10. This CDR3 comprises 19 residues. The CDR3 region is CASSLGRLAGGDGHNEQFF. The CDR3 DNA reads as TGTGCCAGCAGCTTGGGGAGACTAGCGGGAGGGGATGGTCACAATGAGCAGTTCTTC.

J is TRBJ1-5 and V is TRBV6-5; 7 bases match TRBD1. The germline V gene has CDR1 MNHEY and CDR2 SVGAGI. The V gene end was trimmed by 5 bases and the J gene end by 6 bases; junction bases not matched to a gene: 7. The CDR3 is made up of 14 amino acids. The CDR3 loop is CASSIDRVRQPQHF. The CDR3 bases are TGTGCCAGCAGTATTGACAGGGTACGTCAGCCCCAGCATTTT.

The chain couples TRBV5-1 to TRBJ1-2, with 7 bases that match TRBD1. Losses at the gene ends were 3 bases for V and 5 bases for J; bases not matched to a gene: 13. Germline CDR1 and CDR2: SGHRS and YFSETQ. The CDR3 extends over 16 amino acids. CDR3 DNA: TGCGCCAGCAGCTCAAGTACCGGGACAGCCTCTTATGGCTACACCTTC. Its protein product is CASSSSTGTASYGYTF.

This chain joins TRBV9 and TRBJ1-2, with a possible D match to TRBD1 (5 bases). This CDR3 has 13 amino acids. Trimming stripped 7 bases from V and 8 bases from J, with 18 bases between. Germline values: CDR1 SGDLS, CDR2 YYNGEE. The CDR3 region has the DNA TGTGCCAGCGGGGACGGTCTCGCGGGGGGCTACACCTTC. It specifies CASGDGLAGGYTF.